The 25 T cell receptor beta chains presented below share a single source sample, sequenced in a study of beta chain features in type 1 diabetes. Findings and caveats of the study: Moderate but significant shortening of TCRB CDR3s was recorded in all four CD4+ subsets from Type 1 diabetes patients.

These receptors have no identified antigens. The authors reverse transcribed all of the isolated RNA, so sequencing captured expressed TCRB transcripts. Profiled with immunoSEQ multiplex PCR; TCRdb holds only in-frame clones, not every one. The table has around 710,000 clones, over 10% seen once. Material for sequencing was naive CD4+ T cells from blood. The receptors derive from a man aged 25-45 years with type 1 diabetes.

This clone turned up a few times. The chain couples TRBV30 to TRBJ1-5, with 10 bases matching TRBD1. CDR1 is GTSNPN and CDR2 is SVGIG in the germline V gene (reference sequence). The trim removed 0 bases at V and 5 bases at J, leaving 7 bases unmatched. This CDR3 comprises 16 residues. The CDR3 DNA reads as TGTGCCTGGAGTGTCACCGGGACAGGGGATTATCAGCCCCAGCATTTT. Amino acids: CAWSVTGTGDYQPQHF.

The V call is TRBV7-2, the J call TRBJ1-4; the D gene is possibly TRBD1 (5 bases). Germline-derived CDR1 and CDR2 are SGHTA and FQGNSA. CDR3 size: 13 residues. V lost 5 bases, J lost 5 bases, and 9 bases lay in between. The CDR3 nucleotides read TGTGCCAGCAGCGGGGGAGGAAATGAAAAACTGTTTTTT. This gives the protein CASSGGGNEKLFF.

This clone was counted a few times. The V and J genes are TRBV11-2 and TRBJ1-2; D is ambiguous. CDR1 SGHAT and CDR2 FQNNGV come from the germline V gene. There are 15 residues in the CDR3. Trimming stripped 0 bases from V and 4 bases from J, with 12 bases between. CDR3 coding DNA: TGTGCCAGCAGCTTAGAGACACCAGAAACCTATGGCTACACCTTC. Translating it yields CASSLETPETYGYTF.

This clone was counted a few times. The chain uses TRBV6-5 and TRBJ2-1, with D perhaps assigned TRBD1 or TRBD2 (5 bases each). V dropped 6 bases and J dropped 7 bases, with 19 bases sitting between them. Germline V CDR1 and CDR2: MNHEY, SVGAGI. This CDR3 region has 15 residues. The CDR3 DNA reads TGTGCCAGCAGAATCCAAGGACGGGGCCTAAATGAGCAGTTCTTC. Translated, it gives CASRIQGRGLNEQFF.

This clone was found a few times. The chain recombines TRBV7-2 with TRBJ2-7; 9 bases line up with TRBD1. V was pared by 4 bases and J by 5 bases, with 3 bases of the junction left unmatched. From germline, CDR1 is SGHTA and CDR2 FQGNSA. The CDR3 has 13 residues. Here the CDR3 reads CASSSGTGNEQYF. In nucleotides, the CDR3 is TGTGCCAGCAGCTCGGGGACAGGGAACGAGCAGTACTTC.

Here the CDR3 DNA reads TGTGCCAGCAGTAGGACAGGGGGCGGCTACAATGAGCAGTTCTTC. Translation: CASSRTGGGYNEQFF. The chain has TRBV28 and TRBJ2-1, with TRBD1 matching 11 bases. V lost 5 bases and J lost 3; bases outside the gene matches: 3. The germline V gene encodes CDR1 MDHEN and CDR2 SYDVKM. CDR3 length equals 15 residues.

V gene TRBV27 combines with J gene TRBJ1-3, with 8 bases that match TRBD1. Germline V gives CDR1 MNHEY, CDR2 SMNVEV (reference sequence). The CDR3 has 15 residues. The junction had 5 bases not matched to a gene; V was cut back by 5 bases and J by 2 bases. The chain's CDR3 is CASSPSTGAGNTIYF. CDR3 coding DNA: TGTGCCAGCAGTCCGTCGACAGGGGCTGGAAACACCATATATTTT.

This clone was seen more than once but under ten times. The chain employs TRBV4-3 and TRBJ2-5; 11 bases match TRBD1. The germline V gene encodes CDR1 LGHNA and CDR2 YSLEER. After removal of 0 bases from V and 6 bases from J, the junction contained 6 bases not matched to a gene. CDR3 size: 16 residues. CDR3 nucleotides: TGCGCCAGCAGCCAAGATTGGACAGGGGGCGGAAAGACCCAGTACTTC. This translates into CASSQDWTGGGKTQYF.

V gene TRBV11-2 combines with J gene TRBJ2-1, with D unclear. V shed 4 bases and J shed 7 bases, with 11 bases lying between them. The CDR3 loop spans 13 amino acids. Germline CDR1 reads SGHAT; CDR2 reads FQNNGV. CDR3 nucleotide sequence: TGTGCCAGCAGCTCCATTGACGGGAATGAGCAGTTCTTC. It is translated as CASSSIDGNEQFF.

A word on this clone: This specimen includes other DNA sequences encoding the same CDR3. The chain uses TRBV5-1 and TRBJ1-2; TRBD1 matches at 10 bases. CDR1 and CDR2 from the germline V gene are SGHRS and YFSETQ. This CDR3 is built from 14 residues. The trim removed 2 bases at V and 3 bases at J, leaving 1 base unmatched. The CDR3 nucleotides read TGCGCCAGCAGCTTAGGGACAGGGGACTATGGCTACACCTTC. Translated, it gives CASSLGTGDYGYTF.

V and J are TRBV10-1 and TRBJ2-3, with D possibly TRBD2 on 6 matching bases. V dropped 2 bases and J dropped 6 bases, with 12 bases sitting between them. Germline V gives CDR1 WNHNN, CDR2 SYGVQD (reference sequence). The CDR3 runs 14 residues. The CDR3 here is CASSERGKWDTQYF. CDR3 nucleotide sequence: TGCGCCAGCAGTGAGCGGGGGAAATGGGATACGCAGTATTTT.

The V gene is TRBV28, the J gene TRBJ2-5; D call uncertain. The V end lost 6 bases, the J end lost 2 bases, and 10 bases lay between the germline ends. Germline CDR1 and CDR2: MDHEN and SYDVKM. The CDR3 loop spans 13 amino acids. CDR3 in DNA: TGTGCCAGCAGAGTAGGACGGCAAGAGACCCAGTACTTC. It translates to CASRVGRQETQYF.

A few counts support this clone. The chain employs TRBV30 and TRBJ1-6; D is perhaps TRBD1 (6 bases). V shed 5 bases and J shed 9 bases, with 14 bases lying between them. CDR1 and CDR2 from the germline V gene are GTSNPN and SVGIG (reference sequence). The CDR3 length is 13 residues. The CDR3 here is CAWETGRGSPLHF. In DNA, the CDR3 is TGTGCCTGGGAGACAGGCCGGGGTTCACCCCTCCACTTT.

The V call is TRBV14, the J call TRBJ1-6; D is unclear. Germline V gene data show CDR1 as SGHDN and CDR2 as FVKESK. Trimming took 2 bases from V and 12 from J, leaving 11 bases between them. The CDR3 consists of 13 residues. The CDR3 loop reads CASSQRGLLPLHF. The CDR3 nucleotides are TGTGCCAGCAGCCAACGAGGGCTATTACCCCTCCACTTT.

In this sample, this clone turned up a few times. V and J are TRBV7-2 and TRBJ1-2; the D gene is possibly TRBD1 (5 bases). Germline CDR1 and CDR2: SGHTA and FQGNSA. The CDR3 totals 15 residues. The V and J ends lost 5 bases and 4 bases respectively, with 17 bases between them. CDR3 loop: CASSLGKGSSYGYTF. The CDR3, as DNA: TGTGCCAGCAGCCTAGGAAAGGGGTCTTCCTATGGCTACACCTTC.

The chain joins TRBV19 to TRBJ2-2, with D perhaps matching TRBD1 (6 bases). This CDR3 is built from 15 residues. Germline-derived CDR1 and CDR2 are LNHDA and SQIVND (reference sequence). V gave up 0 bases and J gave up 1 base, with 6 bases separating them. CDR3 protein: CASSIEQGNTGELFF. CDR3 bases: TGTGCCAGTAGTATAGAACAGGGGAACACCGGGGAGCTGTTTTTT.

The chain carries TRBV28 and TRBJ2-4, with 10 bases that match TRBD2. Losses at the gene ends were 6 bases for V and 0 bases for J; bases not matched to a gene: 8. CDR1 is MDHEN and CDR2 is SYDVKM in the germline V gene. CDR3 length: 17 amino acids. The CDR3 DNA reads TGTGCCAGCAGAGCGGGGGGGCAACCCATAGCCAAAAACATTCAGTACTTC. Translation gives CASRAGGQPIAKNIQYF.

The sample holds a few counts of this clone. The V and J genes are TRBV6-6 and TRBJ1-2; possibly TRBD1 for D (5 bases). This CDR3 region has 13 residues. CDR1 and CDR2 from the germline V gene are MNHNY and SVGAGI (reference sequence). Trimming left V 2 bases short and J 5 bases short, with 9 bases between. CDR3 coding DNA: TGTGCCAGCAGTTACCGGGGACTATATGGCTACACCTTC. Protein product: CASSYRGLYGYTF.

The table lists this clone with a few counts. V and J are TRBV27 and TRBJ1-3; maybe TRBD1 (5 bases). CDR3 size: 17 residues. CDR1 is MNHEY, CDR2 SMNVEV, per germline (reference sequence). V lost 3 bases to trimming and J lost 1 base, with 16 bases between them. CDR3 amino acids: CASSLHGALGSGNTIYF. The CDR3 DNA reads TGTGCCAGCAGTTTGCACGGGGCCCTAGGATCTGGAAACACCATATATTTT.

This clone showed up just a few times. V gene TRBV9 combines with J gene TRBJ2-5; 8 nucleotides match TRBD2. V was clipped by 3 bases and J by 5 bases; unmatched bases: 12. CDR1 is SGDLS and CDR2 is YYNGEE in the germline V gene. This CDR3 has 16 amino acids. This CDR3 reads CASSAGTRDLRETQYF. In DNA form, the CDR3 reads TGTGCCAGCAGCGCCGGGACTAGAGACCTCAGGGAGACCCAGTACTTC. The whole variable domain, filled in from reference TRBV9 and TRBJ2-5, reads DSGVTQTPKHLITATGQRVTLRCSPRSGDLSVYWYQQSLDQGLQFLIQYYNGEERAKGNILERFSAQQFPDLHSELNLSSLELGDSALYFCASSAGTRDLRETQYFGPGTRLLVL.

This clone occurred a few times. The same CDR3 is also encoded by other DNA sequences in this sample. The chain links TRBV19 to TRBJ2-1; no definite D call. The germline V gene has CDR1 LNHDA and CDR2 SQIVND (reference sequence). V shed 5 bases and J shed 4 bases, with 3 bases lying between them. The length of the CDR3 is 11 residues. The CDR3 DNA sequence: TGTGCCAGTAGTTTATACAATGAGCAGTTCTTC. Translating gives CASSLYNEQFF.

The V call is TRBV6-5, the J call TRBJ2-3, with no clear D. V dropped 7 bases and J dropped 8 bases, with 13 bases sitting between them. The germline V gene encodes CDR1 MNHEY and CDR2 SVGAGI. The CDR3 contains 12 residues. This CDR3 is CASKLSSGTQYF. Here the CDR3 DNA reads TGTGCCAGCAAACTGAGTAGTGGTACGCAGTATTTT.

In its sample, this clone was seen a few times. The CDR3 spells CASSRPGQGPNEQFF. CDR3 nucleotides: TGCGCCAGCAGCCGACCGGGACAGGGCCCGAATGAGCAGTTCTTC. This chain connects TRBV5-1 to TRBJ2-1; 9 bases fit TRBD1. Losses at the gene ends were 4 bases for V and 7 bases for J; bases not matched to a gene: 9. Per germline, CDR1 SGHRS and CDR2 YFSETQ. The CDR3 length is 15 residues.

This clone has only a few counts. The genes are TRBV10-3 and TRBJ1-2; TRBD1 matches 10 bases. The V gene end was trimmed by 7 bases and the J gene end by 2 bases; junction bases not matched to a gene: 4. The CDR3 spans 14 residues. The germline V gene has CDR1 ENHRY and CDR2 SYGVKD. CDR3 DNA sequence: TGTGCCATCAATCCGGGACAGGGGAACTATGGCTACACCTTC. Amino acid sequence: CAINPGQGNYGYTF.

V is TRBV4-2 and J is TRBJ2-7; D is unresolved. The CDR3 totals 17 residues. V was pared by 2 bases and J by 1 base, with 18 bases between. The germline gives CDR1 LGHNA, CDR2 YNFKEQ. In nucleotides, the CDR3 is TGTGCCAGCAGCCAATCGTTTCGGACGGAGCCTTCCTACGAGCAGTACTTC. As protein: CASSQSFRTEPSYEQYF.